Given below is one TCR beta chain in context. Its antigen remains unknown. The sample is drawn from a study of cytomegalovirus exposure and HLA in healthy donors. On the study more broadly: An early release of data contained 80 million to 85 million unique TCRs, which came from HLA-typed donors. Study-wide points: CMV serostatus was the only recorded immune exposure for donors. Accurate prediction of HLA-A and HLA-B alleles (for most subjects) was reportedly achieved from TCR beta sequences. The majority of CMV-associated TCR beta chains were reported as apparently HLA-restricted in a later analysis.

Germline lookup yields CDR1 LNHDA and CDR2 SQIVND (reference sequence). The CDR3 length is 13 residues. V lost 5 bases, J lost 3 bases, and 3 bases stayed unmatched. This PCR relied on a set of 60 Vbeta primers and 13 Jbeta primers. Produced via immunoSEQ multiplex PCR; TCRdb's table is partial and in-frame only. The listing contains about 55,000 clones. Sequenced material: PBMCs. The rearrangement uses TRBV19 and TRBJ1-2; TRBD1 matches 7 bases. This clonotype was obtained from a man in his forties or fifties in good health and CMV-seropositive. The chain's CDR3 is CASSSTGHYGYTF. DNA for the CDR3: TGTGCCAGTAGTTCGACAGGGCACTATGGCTACACCTTC.